The 27 T cell receptor beta chains below were found in one sample sequenced in a study of cytomegalovirus exposure and HLA in healthy donors. Sequenced by immunoSEQ multiplex PCR; TCRdb stores in-frame clones only, minus some. The sample has around 300,000 clones, approximately 86% seen once; the top ten hold around 1%. The sample consisted of PBMCs. The receptors stem from a woman younger than 30 in good health and CMV-seronegative.

The sample holds a few counts of this clone. The rearrangement links TRBV9 to TRBJ2-2; 7 bases match TRBD2. The CDR3 has 16 residues. V lost 9 bases, J lost 5 bases, and 16 bases stayed unmatched. Germline assignment: CDR1 SGDLS and CDR2 YYNGEE. The CDR3 DNA follows: TGTGCCACGGGAGCGGACGCCCCCGGGAGGACCGGGGAGCTGTTTTTT. It specifies CATGADAPGRTGELFF.

J is TRBJ2-5 and V is TRBV30, with 7 bases lining up with TRBD2. Germline CDR1 is GTSNPN and CDR2 is SVGIG (reference sequence). V lost 8 bases and J lost 4; bases outside the gene matches: 4. The CDR3 covers 11 residues. CDR3 residues: CAGEGGETQYF. CDR3 bases: TGTGCCGGGGAGGGAGGAGAGACCCAGTACTTC.

The rearrangement joins TRBV4-1 to TRBJ2-7; TRBD2 matches 8 bases. V was clipped by 0 bases and J by 4 bases; unmatched bases: 8. The CDR3 extends over 16 amino acids. Germline V gene data show CDR1 as MGHRA and CDR2 as YSYEKL. The CDR3 here is CASSQDETSGGYEQYF. DNA of the CDR3: TGCGCCAGCAGCCAAGATGAGACAAGCGGGGGTTACGAGCAGTACTTC.

This clone was observed a few times. The chain links TRBV25-1 to TRBJ2-7, with D perhaps TRBD2 (5 bases). The CDR3 extends over 13 amino acids. V was trimmed by 1 base and J by 4 bases, leaving 8 bases between them. CDR1 is MGHDK, CDR2 SYGVNS, per germline. The CDR3 region is CASSEWGEYEQYF. The CDR3 nucleotides are TGTGCCAGCAGTGAATGGGGAGAATACGAGCAGTACTTC.

CDR3 sequence (DNA): TGCGCCAGCCAACCGGGACAGAGCTACGAGCAGTACTTC. This codes for CASQPGQSYEQYF. The J gene is TRBJ2-7, the V gene TRBV10-2, with 7 positions matching TRBD1. Germline lookup yields CDR1 WSHSY and CDR2 SAAADI. V lost 8 bases and J lost 3; bases outside the gene matches: 7. The CDR3 is 13 residues long.

The V call is TRBV5-1, the J call TRBJ2-7, with 7 bases that match TRBD1. Germline CDR1 SGHRS, CDR2 YFSETQ. V lost 3 bases, J lost 0 bases, and 3 bases stayed unmatched. The CDR3 extends over 14 amino acids. For the CDR3, the DNA is TGCGCCAGCAGCTCACAGGGGACCTCCTACGAGCAGTACTTC. Residues: CASSSQGTSYEQYF.

This chain connects TRBV6-4 to TRBJ1-5, with 9 bases fitting TRBD1. The CDR3 has 13 amino acids. Trimming at V came to 6 bases and at J to 7 bases, leaving 4 bases not matched to a gene. Germline values: CDR1 MRHNA, CDR2 SNTAGT. The CDR3 DNA reads as TGTGCCAGCAGCTCGACAGGGGGACAGCCCCAGCATTTT. Translated: CASSSTGGQPQHF.

The chain employs TRBV19 and TRBJ1-2; the D gene is possibly TRBD1 (5 bases). This CDR3 comprises 14 residues. CDR1 and CDR2 from the germline V gene are LNHDA and SQIVND (reference sequence). V was trimmed by 1 base and J by 6 bases, leaving 12 bases between them. The CDR3 DNA reads as TGTGCCAGTAGTATAGTTACGGCAGGGCATGGCTACACCTTC. This translates into CASSIVTAGHGYTF. The variable domain in full, completed from reference TRBV19 and TRBJ1-2, reads DGGITQSPKYLFRKEGQNVTLSCEQNLNHDAMYWYRQDPGQGLRLIYYSQIVNDFQKGDIAEGYSVSREKKESFPLTVTSAQKNPTAFYLCASSIVTAGHGYTFGSGTRLTVV.

The V call is TRBV5-6, the J call TRBJ2-1; TRBD1 agrees at 7 bases. V was pared by 4 bases and J by 4 bases, with 11 bases of the junction left unmatched. Germline V gene sequence: CDR1 SGHDT, CDR2 YYEEEE. CDR3 length: 16 amino acids. The CDR3 loop is CASSPTGVSRYNEQFF. Written as DNA, the CDR3 is TGTGCCAGCAGCCCCACAGGGGTATCTAGATACAATGAGCAGTTCTTC.

The V call is TRBV28, the J call TRBJ1-1; 9 bases fit TRBD1. From germline, CDR1 is MDHEN and CDR2 SYDVKM. CDR3 length: 17 amino acids. Unmatched junction bases numbered 8, after V lost 2 bases and J lost 1 base. The CDR3 sequence: CASSLDGRTGENTEAFF. For the CDR3, the DNA is TGTGCCAGCAGTTTAGACGGTCGGACAGGGGAGAACACTGAAGCTTTCTTT. The full variable domain, in which reference TRBV28 and TRBJ1-1 provide the parts outside the CDR3, is DVKVTQSSRYLVKRTGEKVFLECVQDMDHENMFWYRQDPGLGLRLIYFSYDVKMKEKGDIPEGYSVSREKKERFSLILESASTNQTSMYLCASSLDGRTGENTEAFFGQGTRLTVV.

A few counts support this clone. This chain connects TRBV6-5 to TRBJ1-1; 8 nucleotides agree with TRBD1. V was pared by 7 bases and J by 5 bases, with 3 bases of the junction left unmatched. CDR3 length equals 12 residues. CDR1 MNHEY and CDR2 SVGAGI come from the germline V gene. Written as DNA, the CDR3 is TGTGCCAGCACAGACAGGGGAACTGAAGCTTTCTTT. This codes for CASTDRGTEAFF.

The CDR3 here is CASSVSTWQGANEQFF. The CDR3 DNA is TGTGCCAGCAGCGTCTCGACCTGGCAGGGGGCGAATGAGCAGTTCTTC. The chain is built from TRBV9 and TRBJ2-1, with 8 bases aligning to TRBD1. V was clipped by 2 bases and J by 7 bases; unmatched bases: 11. Germline V lookup: CDR1 SGDLS, CDR2 YYNGEE. The CDR3 contains 16 residues. The full variable domain, with the rest looked up from reference TRBV9 and TRBJ2-1, is DSGVTQTPKHLITATGQRVTLRCSPRSGDLSVYWYQQSLDQGLQFLIQYYNGEERAKGNILERFSAQQFPDLHSELNLSSLELGDSALYFCASSVSTWQGANEQFFGPGTRLTVL.

The genes are TRBV6-1 and TRBJ1-1; 8 nucleotides line up with TRBD1. The germline V gene has CDR1 MNHNS and CDR2 SASEGT. The CDR3 is 14 residues long. J gave up 4 bases and V 5 bases, and 6 bases lay outside the gene matches. The CDR3 sequence is CASSPGTGGTEAFF. DNA of the CDR3: TGTGCCAGCAGTCCTGGGACAGGCGGCACTGAAGCTTTCTTT.

This sequence joins TRBV6-1 and TRBJ1-4, with TRBD1 matching 8 bases. The V segment lost 4 bases and the J segment 2 bases; nucleotides outside the gene matches: 6. The CDR3 is 16 residues long. Germline V lookup: CDR1 MNHNS, CDR2 SASEGT. The CDR3 protein is CASSGQGRATNEKLFF. The CDR3 DNA sequence: TGTGCCAGCAGTGGACAGGGGAGGGCGACTAATGAAAAACTGTTTTTT.

This sequence joins TRBV6-5 and TRBJ1-1; 9 bases map to TRBD1. The germline CDR1 and CDR2 sequences are MNHEY and SVGAGI. V shed 0 bases, J shed 3 bases, and the junction held 5 bases outside the gene matches. There are 16 residues in the CDR3. CDR3 loop: CASSYSSTGGHTEAFF. CDR3 DNA sequence: TGTGCCAGCAGTTACTCGAGTACAGGGGGCCACACTGAAGCTTTCTTT.

This chain uses TRBV5-6 with TRBJ1-2, with 8 bases matching TRBD1. Germline V gives CDR1 SGHDT, CDR2 YYEEEE. V was pared by 4 bases and J by 3 bases, with 8 bases of the junction left unmatched. CDR3 length: 15 residues. CDR3 sequence: CASSRGTGHYYGYTF. Written as DNA, the CDR3 is TGTGCCAGCAGCCGGGGGACAGGACACTACTATGGCTACACCTTC.

The V gene is TRBV6-1, the J gene TRBJ2-6; perhaps TRBD2 as D (7 bases). Germline V gives CDR1 MNHNS, CDR2 SASEGT. Between the trimmed V and J ends, which lost 7 bases and 0 bases, there was a span of 10 bases. There are 15 residues in the CDR3. CDR3 loop: CASTGGLSGANVLTF. CDR3 coding DNA: TGTGCCAGCACGGGGGGCCTCTCTGGGGCCAACGTCCTGACTTTC.

This clone was counted a few times. The CDR3 DNA reads TGCGCCAGCAGCCAAGAGCGGGGGGGCCAAGAGACCCAGTACTTC. It is translated as CASSQERGGQETQYF. The V gene is TRBV4-3, the J gene TRBJ2-5; 9 nucleotides agree with TRBD2. J was trimmed by 1 base and V by 0 bases; bases with no gene match: 0. The CDR3 has 15 residues. Germline V gene data show CDR1 as LGHNA and CDR2 as YSLEER.

The chain has TRBV7-2 and TRBJ2-7, with 8 bases matching TRBD1. Looked up from germline, CDR1 is SGHTA and CDR2 is FQGNSA. The CDR3 sequence is 15 residues long. The J segment lost 6 bases and the V segment lost 0 bases, leaving 7 bases of the junction unmatched. The CDR3, as DNA: TGTGCCAGCAGCTTAGCGGTGTCAGGGGGCGCCGAGCAGTACTTC. It yields the protein CASSLAVSGGAEQYF.

The chain combines TRBV6-4 with TRBJ2-7, with a possible D match to TRBD2 (7 bases). The CDR3 spans 16 residues. CDR1 is MRHNA, CDR2 SNTAGT, per germline. V was trimmed by 3 bases and J by 5 bases, leaving 20 bases between them. As DNA, the CDR3 is TGTGCCAGCAGTGATGACGCCGTGGGGGGGCCCCACGAGCAGTACTTC. Amino acid sequence: CASSDDAVGGPHEQYF.

The table lists this clone with many counts. The chain links TRBV6-4 to TRBJ2-3, with 14 bases identical to TRBD2. CDR3 length: 16 amino acids. V trimming: 0 bases; J trimming: 4 bases; junction bases outside the gene matches: 0. Germline lookup yields CDR1 MRHNA and CDR2 SNTAGT. The CDR3 sequence is CASSDSTSGGADTQYF. The CDR3 DNA reads TGTGCCAGCAGTGACTCGACTAGCGGGGGGGCAGATACGCAGTATTTT.

The chain has TRBV20-1 and TRBJ2-1, with D maybe TRBD1 (5 bases). V lost 2 bases and J 12 bases, leaving 11 bases between the germline ends. The CDR3 sequence is 11 residues long. Germline lookup yields CDR1 DFQATT and CDR2 SNEGSKA (reference sequence). CDR3 loop: CSARSGRGQFF. The DNA of the CDR3 is TGCAGTGCTAGATCGGGTAGGGGGCAGTTCTTC.

This chain uses TRBV5-1 with TRBJ2-7; the match to TRBD2 covers 7 bases. Per the germline V gene, CDR1 is SGHRS and CDR2 is YFSETQ. The ends lost 1 base at V and 5 bases at J; junction bases unmatched: 12. The CDR3 extends over 16 amino acids. The CDR3 DNA follows: TGCGCCAGCAGCTTGAATGCGGGAGCAGTTGTGGACGAGCAGTACTTC. This translates into CASSLNAGAVVDEQYF.

CDR3 coding DNA: TGTGCCAGCAGCCAAGTGGAGGTAGCTGTTTACGAGCAGTACTTC. Its protein product is CASSQVEVAVYEQYF. J is TRBJ2-7 and V is TRBV4-2; D perhaps matches TRBD2 (5 bases). There are 15 residues in the CDR3. V lost 1 base and J 4 bases, leaving 14 bases between the germline ends. Per germline, CDR1 LGHNA and CDR2 YNFKEQ.

The chain employs TRBV18 and TRBJ1-5; D is unclear. Trimming took 2 bases from V and 3 from J, leaving 11 bases between them. Germline V gene lookup returns CDR1 KGHSH and CDR2 LQKENI. The CDR3 runs to 15 residues. This CDR3 reads CASSPAAGSNQPQHF. CDR3 in DNA: TGTGCCAGCTCACCAGCGGCCGGTTCCAATCAGCCCCAGCATTTT.

The chain has TRBV6-1 and TRBJ1-2, with 7 nucleotides matching TRBD1. The germline V gene encodes CDR1 MNHNS and CDR2 SASEGT. After removal of 6 bases from V and 8 bases from J, the junction contained 9 bases not matched to a gene. The CDR3 loop spans 13 amino acids. CDR3 protein: CASRRDRADGYTF. The DNA for the CDR3 is TGTGCCAGCAGACGCGACAGGGCTGACGGCTACACCTTC.

As DNA, the CDR3 is TGTGCCAGCAGCCTCTACCTGTTGTCAGGGGGCGAAGGGAACTATGGCTACACCTTC. This encodes CASSLYLLSGGEGNYGYTF. The chain carries TRBV7-8 and TRBJ1-2; TRBD1 matches 8 bases. Looked up from germline, CDR1 is SGHVS and CDR2 is FQNEAQ. Germline trimming cut 5 bases from V and 2 bases from J; bases unmatched to any gene: 19. There are 19 residues in the CDR3.